This T cell receptor (beta chain) was captured by sequencing in a study of CXCR3-negative and CXCR3-positive naive CD8 T cells. Across the study: Across all libraries, TRB reads numbered about 135 million, with about 1.5 +/- 0.3 million in each library. Study-wide points: Both naive subsets had comparably high diversity; memory CD8+ cells much lower. Similar TRBV-TRBJ usage was seen in naive cells (both CXCR3-negative and CXCR3-positive), but memory cells differed.

The CDR3 loop spans 15 amino acids. The germline V gene has CDR1 SQVTM and CDR2 ANQGSEA. As to this clonotype: What it binds is unknown.

cDNA libraries for TRB were generated by 5' RACE incorporating UMI labels. TCRdb reworked the 5' RACE reads into one entry per CDR3 protein, no DNA. This listing includes tens of thousands of distinct CDR3 sequences. This receptor was identified in a human donor in good health. Some clones in this sample may be carry-over from other donors' samples. This sequence joins TRBV29-1 and TRBJ1-2; TCRdb calls TRBD1, which cannot be checked without DNA. The sequenced sample was naive CXCR3- CD8+ T cells from blood. Specified subset: CD45RO-CCR7+CD27+CD95- naive CD8+ T cells lacking CXCR3 (TNR3-). The chain's CDR3 is CSVDLPGKGISGYTF.